A selection of T cell receptor beta chains follows, all from one sample in a study of blood T cell repertoires in COVID-19. Profiled with immunoSEQ multiplex PCR; TCRdb holds only in-frame clones, not every one. The sample contains 130,000 or so clones, 75% to 90% of which appear only once. Source material: peripheral blood. Receptors were obtained from a man in his forties or fifties with active or convalescent COVID-19. The CDR3 runs from the conserved cysteine through the conserved F or W. A D gene is named only where the DNA matches it firmly. Some rows mark clone size as missing; the rest say once, few, many or name a class of expanded clone.

d_gene	j_gene	abundance	v_gene	CDR3aa	CDR3nt
-	TRBJ2-5	-	TRBV6-2/TRBV6-3	CASSRTRGGETQYF	TGTGCCAGCAGCCGAACGAGGGGGGGCGAGACCCAGTACTTC
TRBD2	TRBJ2-1	-	TRBV27	CASSLTSGGMNEQFF	TGTGCCAGCAGTTTGACTAGCGGGGGGATGAATGAGCAGTTCTTC
-	TRBJ1-2	-	TRBV25-1	CASSDVNTEFIYGYTF	TGTGCCAGCAGTGACGTCAACACCGAATTTATTTATGGCTACACCTTC
TRBD1	TRBJ2-7	-	TRBV7-2	CASSLVSTGATYEQYF	TGTGCCAGCAGCTTAGTTTCGACAGGGGCTACCTACGAGCAGTACTTC
-	TRBJ1-4	-	TRBV25-1	CASSEFRGQAEKLFF	TGTGCCAGCAGTGAATTCAGGGGACAAGCTGAAAAACTGTTTTTT
-	TRBJ2-1	-	TRBV6-1	CASSALGLTTYNEQFF	TGTGCCAGCAGTGCCCTAGGACTTACAACTTACAATGAGCAGTTCTTC
TRBD1	TRBJ2-7	-	TRBV30	CAWSPGQGIYEQYF	TGTGCCTGGAGTCCGGGACAGGGGATATACGAGCAGTACTTC
-	TRBJ1-3	-	TRBV7-9	CASSLPGYGNTIYF	TGTGCCAGCAGCTTACCGGGGTATGGAAACACCATATATTTT
-	TRBJ2-2	-	TRBV6-4	CASSRGSNTGELFF	TGTGCCAGCAGCAGGGGCTCAAACACCGGGGAGCTGTTTTTT
-	TRBJ1-1	-	TRBV11-2	CASSLGLRGRVRNTEAFF	TGTGCCAGCAGCTTAGGATTACGCGGGCGGGTGAGGAACACTGAAGCTTTCTTT
-	TRBJ1-4	once	TRBV6-5	CASSLVGGLFF	TGTGCCAGCAGTCTGGTAGGAGGGCTGTTTTTT
-	TRBJ1-5	-	TRBV28	CASSQRQGWGSNQPQHF	TGTGCCAGCTCCCAGAGGCAGGGATGGGGAAGCAATCAGCCCCAGCATTTT
-	TRBJ2-2	-	TRBV7-9	CASREASKRAGELFF	TGTGCCAGCAGGGAGGCATCCAAAAGGGCCGGGGAGCTGTTTTTT
TRBD2	TRBJ2-5	-	TRBV30	CAWSSDVRVSGGAKTQYF	TGTGCCTGGAGTTCAGACGTCCGTGTAAGCGGGGGGGCAAAGACCCAGTACTTC
-	TRBJ1-2	-	TRBV14	CASSQDVAFWGYTF	TGTGCCAGCAGCCAAGATGTGGCCTTCTGGGGCTACACCTTC
-	TRBJ1-3	-	TRBV11-2	CASSFSSGNTIYF	TGTGCCAGCTCATTTAGCTCTGGAAACACCATATATTTT
-	TRBJ2-5	few	TRBV9	CASGSGETQYF	TGTGCCAGCGGGAGCGGAGAGACCCAGTACTTC
TRBD1	TRBJ2-1	-	TRBV4-3	CASSQRWDRGYNEQFF	TGCGCCAGCAGCCAGCGCTGGGACAGGGGGTACAATGAGCAGTTCTTC
-	TRBJ2-4	-	TRBV4-1	CASSQGGQSNIQYF	TGCGCCAGCAGCCAAGGTGGACAATCAAACATTCAGTACTTC
-	TRBJ1-1	-	TRBV20-1	CSASRGAYTEAFF	TGCAGTGCTAGTCGCGGCGCATACACTGAAGCTTTCTTT
-	TRBJ1-5	-	TRBV6-1	CASSDRLHQPQHF	TGTGCCAGCAGTGACAGGCTGCATCAGCCCCAGCATTTT
-	TRBJ1-1	-	TRBV5-1	CASSSQGLNTEAFF	TGCGCCAGCAGCTCACAAGGACTAAACACTGAAGCTTTCTTT
TRBD2	TRBJ2-3	-	TRBV28	CASLSTSGRTDTQYF	TGTGCCAGCTTATCGACTAGCGGGAGGACAGATACGCAGTATTTT
-	TRBJ2-7	-	TRBV2	CASSERQGGSYEQYF	TGTGCCAGCAGTGAAAGGCAGGGGGGATCCTACGAGCAGTACTTC
-	TRBJ2-7	-	TRBV19	CASRKTGGITSYEQYF	TGTGCCAGTAGGAAGACTGGCGGGATTACCTCCTACGAGCAGTACTTC
-	TRBJ2-4	-	TRBV6-1	CASSEAFLGGKNIQYF	TGTGCCAGCAGTGAAGCGTTCTTGGGGGGCAAAAACATTCAGTACTTC
TRBD1	TRBJ1-6	-	TRBV7-9	CASTVPTGTDINSPLHF	TGTGCCAGCACCGTACCAACCGGGACAGACATTAATTCACCCCTCCACTTT
TRBD2	TRBJ2-1	-	TRBV5-1	CASSLELAGGINEQFF	TGCGCCAGCAGCTTGGAACTAGCGGGAGGGATAAATGAGCAGTTCTTC
-	TRBJ2-7	-	TRBV5-6	CASSLALGVTATYEQYF	TGTGCCAGCAGCTTGGCTCTAGGGGTAACGGCCACCTACGAGCAGTACTTC
-	TRBJ2-7	once	TRBV4-1	CASSQGTIEGSYEQYF	TGCGCCAGCAGCCAAGGGACTATTGAGGGCTCCTACGAGCAGTACTTC
-	TRBJ2-3	-	TRBV7-8	CASSYSDRDTQYF	TGTGCCAGCAGCTACTCAGACAGAGATACGCAGTATTTT